These T cell receptor beta chains were read from a single sample in a study of shared clonotypes between healthy human individuals. Sequencing used immunoSEQ multiplex PCR; TCRdb keeps in-frame clones, though not all of them. The sample yields about 1 million clones, roughly 70% seen once. Sequences were obtained from memory CD4+ T cells sorted from blood. These receptors came from a man younger than 35 in good health. CDR3s leave out the opening cysteine and the closing phenylalanine or tryptophan.

j_gene,v_gene,CDR3aa
TRBJ1-5,TRBV15,ATSRDKGYSNQPQH
TRBJ1-5,TRBV5-4,ASSLDGQPQH
TRBJ2-7,TRBV7-3,ASSFGADGEQY
TRBJ1-3,TRBV19,ASRILSGNTIY
TRBJ2-7,TRBV15,ATSREGGSYEQY
TRBJ2-4,TRBV19,ASSISAGSGNIQY
TRBJ1-2,TRBV5-6,ASSLGGTGNYGYT
TRBJ2-5,TRBV5-8,ASSFKTRSDQY
TRBJ1-2,TRBV6-5,ASSRNRGLDGYT
TRBJ1-1,TRBV7-9,ASSPGTGRNTEAF
TRBJ1-3,TRBV5-6,ASSLEGSGNTIY
TRBJ2-1,TRBV14,ASSQDGTRGYNEQF
TRBJ2-7,TRBV6-1,ASRMGGYDEQY
TRBJ2-7,TRBV5-1,ASSLGPSGNSYEQY
TRBJ1-3,TRBV6-4,ASSGSGQGNTIY
TRBJ2-3,TRBV7-9,ASSLRFERAGTDTQY
TRBJ2-1,TRBV7-9,ASVTGNEQF
TRBJ2-5,TRBV2,ASTGQGMIETQY
TRBJ1-5,TRBV6-1,ASSEVGRGNQPQH
TRBJ1-6,TRBV7-9,ASSLDNSPLH
TRBJ2-7,TRBV11-1,ASTTAAGISYEQY
TRBJ2-4,TRBV18,ASSPPGTKNIQY
TRBJ2-1,TRBV18,ASSPPSQRNNEQF
TRBJ2-3,TRBV2,ASSQIAGAKDTQY
TRBJ2-7,TRBV6-6,ASSKQGERSYEQY
TRBJ2-1,TRBV7-9,ASSFDYSYNEQF
TRBJ2-1,TRBV5-4,ASSLSPGIHEQF
TRBJ2-7,TRBV7-9,AREGQGVREQY
TRBJ1-3,TRBV10-1,ASSEVNTIY